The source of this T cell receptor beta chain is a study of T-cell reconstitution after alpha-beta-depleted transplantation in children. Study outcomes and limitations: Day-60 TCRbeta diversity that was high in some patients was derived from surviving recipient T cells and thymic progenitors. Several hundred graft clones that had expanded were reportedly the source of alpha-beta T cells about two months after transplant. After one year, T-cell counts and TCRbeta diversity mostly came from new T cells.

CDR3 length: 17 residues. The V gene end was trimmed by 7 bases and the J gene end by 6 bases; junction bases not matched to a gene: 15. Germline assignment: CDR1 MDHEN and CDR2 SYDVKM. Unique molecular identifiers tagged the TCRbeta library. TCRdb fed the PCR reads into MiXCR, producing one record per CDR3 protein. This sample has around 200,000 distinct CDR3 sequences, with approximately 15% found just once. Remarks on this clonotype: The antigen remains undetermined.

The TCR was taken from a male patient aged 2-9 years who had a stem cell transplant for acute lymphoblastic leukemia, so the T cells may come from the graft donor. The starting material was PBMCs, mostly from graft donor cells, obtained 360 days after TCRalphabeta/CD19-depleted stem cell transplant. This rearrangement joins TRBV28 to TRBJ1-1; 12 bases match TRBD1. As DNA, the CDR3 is TGTGCCAGCACCGAGGGAGGGACAGGGGGCAGTAAGGCTGAAGCTTTCTTT. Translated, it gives CASTEGGTGGSKAEAFF.